What follows are 9 T cell receptor beta chains derived from one specimen sequenced in a study of T cells in Graves' hyperthyroidism and ophthalmopathy. Amplified TCR beta CDR3 regions derived from RNA transcripts. In the first-round RT-PCR of the TCR CDR3, the HTBI primer set was used. TCRdb itself ran the multiplex PCR reads through MiXCR, one entry per CDR3 protein. The data contain 400,000 to 550,000 distinct CDR3 sequences, roughly a quarter of them singletons. Sequenced input: blood. These receptors were taken from a woman in her 30s with Graves' ophthalmopathy.

This clonotype occurred many times. DNA for the CDR3: TGTGCCAGCAGTTTAAGAGGGATGAGCTACGAGCAGTACTTC. Amino acid sequence: CASSLRGMSYEQYF. This rearrangement joins TRBV27 to TRBJ2-7; a weak D match, TRBD2 (5 bases). Deletions cut 2 bases from V and 3 bases from J, with 11 bases between. The germline gives CDR1 MNHEY, CDR2 SMNVEV (reference sequence). The CDR3 length is 14 residues.

Notes on this clonotype: Just one base apart from a much larger clone, this may be a read error. The V gene is TRBV20-1, the J gene TRBJ1-1; weak D call: TRBD1 (5 bases). This CDR3 spans 13 amino acids. Germline values: CDR1 DFQATT, CDR2 SNEGSKA (reference sequence). The CDR3 reads CSASQTADTEACF. Written as DNA, the CDR3 is TGCAGTGCTAGCCAGACAGCCGACACTGAAGCTTGCTTT.

This clonotype came up many times. The chain combines TRBV29-1 with TRBJ2-5; D is undetermined. Trimming removed 5 bases from V and 2 bases from J, with 6 bases in between. This CDR3 is 11 amino acids long. Germline CDR1 is SQVTM and CDR2 is ANQGSEA. CDR3 region: CSVRQQETQYF. The CDR3 DNA sequence: TGCAGCGTTCGTCAGCAAGAGACCCAGTACTTC.

The V and J genes are TRBV6-5 and TRBJ1-3; perhaps TRBD1 as D (5 bases). The length of the CDR3 is 13 residues. V was clipped by 4 bases and J by 5 bases, with 9 bases between them. Germline CDR1 MNHEY, CDR2 SVGAGI. CDR3: CASSSGRRNTIYF. In nucleotides, the CDR3 is TGTGCCAGCAGTTCGGGACGACGAAACACCATATATTTT.

This clonotype was detected many times. The chain carries TRBV19 and TRBJ1-2; D is uncertain. Trimming stripped 5 bases from V and 4 bases from J, with 17 bases between. Looked up from germline, CDR1 is LNHDA and CDR2 is SQIVND (reference sequence). The CDR3 totals 15 residues. The CDR3 loop is CASSRQPQVGYGYTF. The CDR3 bases are TGTGCCAGTAGTCGACAACCCCAAGTGGGCTATGGCTACACCTTC.

The chain carries TRBV6-1 and TRBJ2-7, with D perhaps TRBD1 (5 bases). The CDR3 contains 13 residues. Per germline, CDR1 MNHNS and CDR2 SASEGT. V lost 10 bases and J 0 bases, leaving 13 bases between the germline ends. CDR3 protein: CAISTDVSYEQYF. DNA of the CDR3: TGTGCCATCTCGACAGATGTCTCCTACGAGCAGTACTTC.

This clonotype was picked up many times. The V gene is TRBV12-3 or TRBV12-4, the J gene TRBJ1-1; no reliable D call. CDR3 length: 12 amino acids. Trimming took off 7 bases at V and 0 bases at J, with 6 bases between the two ends. The CDR3 nucleotides are TGTGCCAGCACTCTTTTGAACACTGAAGCTTTCTTT. The encoded protein is CASTLLNTEAFF.

This chain joins TRBV9 and TRBJ1-6; perhaps TRBD1 as D (6 bases). Per the germline V gene, CDR1 is SGDLS and CDR2 is YYNGEE. V was cut by 2 bases and J by 5 bases, with 14 bases left in between. The CDR3 consists of 16 residues. CDR3 sequence (DNA): TGTGCCAGCAGCGTCGCCTTGGGGGGGCATAATTCACCCCTCCACTTT. This encodes CASSVALGGHNSPLHF.

This clonotype was seen ten or more times. The DNA of the CDR3 is TGTGCCAGCAGCTTGACAGGGTTTAGCTCCTACGAGCAGTACTTC. Amino acids: CASSLTGFSSYEQYF. The chain recombines TRBV13 with TRBJ2-7; 7 positions match TRBD1. With 3 bases clipped from V and 0 bases from J, the junction kept 5 bases outside the gene matches. The CDR3 loop spans 15 amino acids. Germline V gene lookup returns CDR1 PRHDT and CDR2 FYEKMQ (reference sequence).